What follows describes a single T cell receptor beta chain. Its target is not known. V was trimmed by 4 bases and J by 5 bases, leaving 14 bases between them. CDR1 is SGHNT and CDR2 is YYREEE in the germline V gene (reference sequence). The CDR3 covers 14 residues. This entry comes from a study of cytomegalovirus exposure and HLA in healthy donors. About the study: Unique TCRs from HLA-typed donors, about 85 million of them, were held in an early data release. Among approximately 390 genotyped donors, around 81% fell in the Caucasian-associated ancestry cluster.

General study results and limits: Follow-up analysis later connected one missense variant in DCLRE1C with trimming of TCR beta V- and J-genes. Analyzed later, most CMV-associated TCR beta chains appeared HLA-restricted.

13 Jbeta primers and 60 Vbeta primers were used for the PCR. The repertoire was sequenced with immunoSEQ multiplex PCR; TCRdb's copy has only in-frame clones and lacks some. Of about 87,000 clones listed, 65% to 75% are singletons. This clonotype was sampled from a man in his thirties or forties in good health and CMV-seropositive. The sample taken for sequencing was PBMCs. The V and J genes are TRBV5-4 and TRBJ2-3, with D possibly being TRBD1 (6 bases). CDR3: CASSTRQVVDTQYF. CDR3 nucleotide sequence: TGTGCCAGCAGCACGCGACAGGTTGTAGATACGCAGTATTTT.